This T cell receptor (beta chain) was retrieved from a study of blood T cell repertoires in COVID-19. Original methodology: Quantification of nucleated cells was approximated via reference gene primer amplification. The assay was immunoSEQ multiplex PCR, and TCRdb's table has in-frame clones only and misses some. Clonal size and the V and J genes are those of that table, whereas D and trimming came from the DNA. The table records fewer than 200,000 clones, about 74% of them present only once. Germline V CDR1 and CDR2: SGHRS, YFSETQ. The CDR3 has 16 residues. Trimming took off 4 bases at V and 3 bases at J, with 18 bases between the two ends.

The chain employs TRBV5-1 and TRBJ2-3; D is perhaps TRBD1 (6 bases). This TCR was sampled from a woman older than 75 with acute or convalescent COVID-19. Material: peripheral blood. Here the CDR3 DNA reads TGCGCCAGCAGCGGCTCACAGGGAAGTGGGACAGATACGCAGTATTTT. Amino acid sequence: CASSGSQGSGTDTQYF.